Each of the 18 T cell receptor beta chains below was sequenced from the same sample in a study of OX40 agonist ivuxolimab in advanced cancers. Repertoires were generated with immunoSEQ multiplex PCR, while TCRdb's copy carries only in-frame clones and drops some. The table has around 46,000 clones, roughly 90% seen once. The starting material was CD4+ or CD8+ T cells sorted from blood, obtained in a trial of the OX40 agonist ivuxolimab. These receptors all come from an adult with an advanced solid tumor such as melanoma, head and neck, liver or kidney cancer.

The chain is built from TRBV19 and TRBJ2-7, with 7 nucleotides matching TRBD1. The V segment lost 3 bases and the J segment 1 base; nucleotides outside the gene matches: 6. Germline values: CDR1 LNHDA, CDR2 SQIVND (reference sequence). This CDR3 spans 15 amino acids. The CDR3: CASSIATGLSYEQYF. The CDR3 DNA is TGTGCCAGTAGTATCGCGACAGGGCTTTCCTACGAGCAGTACTTC. The full variable domain, with the rest looked up from reference TRBV19 and TRBJ2-7, is DGGITQSPKYLFRKEGQNVTLSCEQNLNHDAMYWYRQDPGQGLRLIYYSQIVNDFQKGDIAEGYSVSREKKESFPLTVTSAQKNPTAFYLCASSIATGLSYEQYFGPGTRLTVT.

The rearrangement joins TRBV9 to TRBJ2-1; D remains ambiguous. CDR1 and CDR2 (germline): SGDLS, YYNGEE. There are 10 residues in the CDR3. Trimming shortened V by 3 bases and J by 10 bases, and 5 bases separated the two germline ends. CDR3 region: CASSGNEQFF. The CDR3 nucleotides are TGTGCCAGCAGCGGCAACGAGCAGTTCTTC.

The chain employs TRBV30 and TRBJ2-7; TRBD1 matches 10 bases. The CDR3 is 17 residues long. Germline lookup yields CDR1 GTSNPN and CDR2 SVGIG (reference sequence). V lost 3 bases to trimming and J lost 0 bases; unmatched junction nucleotides: 11. CDR3 bases: TGTGCCTGGAGGGATTACTCCGGACAGGGGGACTCCTACGAGCAGTACTTC. It specifies CAWRDYSGQGDSYEQYF.

V usage is TRBV6-5 and J usage is TRBJ2-3; possibly TRBD1 for D (6 bases). The CDR3 has 15 residues. V was cut by 7 bases and J by 3 bases, with 17 bases left in between. The V gene's germline CDR1 is MNHEY and CDR2 SVGAGI. The DNA of the CDR3 is TGTGCCAGCACCCCTAGGGGGAGTGGAACAGATACGCAGTATTTT. This encodes CASTPRGSGTDTQYF.

The chain is built from TRBV12-5 and TRBJ1-4; TRBD1 agrees at 8 bases. J was trimmed by 5 bases and V by 5 bases; bases with no gene match: 16. Germline assignment: CDR1 LGHNT and CDR2 FRNRAP. The CDR3 is made up of 18 amino acids. CDR3 bases: TGTGCTAGTGGTCTACTGACAGGGGACCTGGCCAGCAATGAAAAACTGTTTTTT. Protein product: CASGLLTGDLASNEKLFF. Full variable domain (outside the CDR3, taken from reference TRBV12-5 and TRBJ1-4): DARVTQTPRHKVTEMGQEVTMRCQPILGHNTVFWYRQTMMQGLELLAYFRNRAPLDDSGMPKDRFSAEMPDATLATLKIQPSEPRDSAVYFCASGLLTGDLASNEKLFFGSGTQLSVL.

The chain links TRBV27 to TRBJ2-7, with TRBD1 matching 7 bases. This CDR3 has 16 amino acids. Germline V lookup: CDR1 MNHEY, CDR2 SMNVEV (reference sequence). V was clipped by 5 bases and J by 2 bases; unmatched bases: 12. The CDR3 loop is CASSPHREGAAYEQYF. CDR3 nucleotide sequence: TGTGCCAGCAGTCCCCACCGTGAGGGGGCGGCCTACGAGCAGTACTTC.

The genes are TRBV6-5 and TRBJ2-3, with TRBD2 matching over 8 bases. Germline V gene lookup returns CDR1 MNHEY and CDR2 SVGAGI. Losses at the gene ends were 5 bases for V and 0 bases for J; bases not matched to a gene: 4. This CDR3 region has 15 residues. CDR3 amino acids: CASSRTSHSTDTQYF. The CDR3 DNA reads as TGTGCCAGCAGTAGGACTAGCCATAGCACAGATACGCAGTATTTT.

The chain joins TRBV4-2 to TRBJ2-1; 8 bases are a match to TRBD2. With V trimmed by 4 bases and J by 0 bases, 11 bases remained unmatched. Germline lookup yields CDR1 LGHNA and CDR2 YNFKEQ. There are 18 residues in the CDR3. The CDR3 DNA reads as TGTGCCAGCAGCCCCCACGATACAGGGACTAGCTCCTACAATGAGCAGTTCTTC. It is translated as CASSPHDTGTSSYNEQFF.

The chain has TRBV5-1 and TRBJ2-2; possibly TRBD1 or TRBD2 for D (6 bases each). Deletions cut 0 bases from V and 5 bases from J, with 14 bases between. CDR3 length equals 16 residues. Germline V gene sequence: CDR1 SGHRS, CDR2 YFSETQ. The CDR3 protein is CASSLVGGAGTGELFF. The CDR3 coding sequence is TGCGCCAGCAGCTTGGTCGGGGGCGCAGGGACCGGGGAGCTGTTTTTT.

The chain recombines TRBV20-1 with TRBJ1-1; D perhaps matches TRBD1 (6 bases). The V gene's germline CDR1 is DFQATT and CDR2 SNEGSKA (reference sequence). This CDR3 is 11 amino acids long. V was pared by 5 bases and J by 8 bases, with 12 bases between. CDR3 region: CSASYQGEAFF. The DNA for the CDR3 is TGCAGTGCTTCTTACCAGGGGGAAGCTTTCTTT.

The V and J genes are TRBV27 and TRBJ2-3; D remains ambiguous. Germline loops: CDR1 MNHEY, CDR2 SMNVEV (reference sequence). This CDR3 contains 13 residues. Trimming removed 2 bases at V and 4 bases at J, with 7 bases between. CDR3 residues: CASSLITPDTQYF. The CDR3 DNA reads as TGTGCCAGCAGTTTAATCACCCCAGATACGCAGTATTTT.

This clone was counted a single time. The chain has TRBV7-8 and TRBJ2-7; D unresolved. Looked up from germline, CDR1 is SGHVS and CDR2 is FQNEAQ. The CDR3 totals 16 residues. With 1 base removed from V and 4 bases from J, the gap between germline ends came to 17 bases. CDR3 loop: CASSLEGYPPNYEQYF. In DNA, the CDR3 is TGTGCCAGCAGCTTAGAAGGATACCCACCTAATTACGAGCAGTACTTC. Combining the CDR3 with reference TRBV7-8 and TRBJ2-7 gives the whole variable domain GAGVSQSPRYKVAKRGQDVALRCDPISGHVSLFWYQQALGQGPEFLTYFQNEAQLDKSGLPSDRFFAERPEGSVSTLKIQRTQQEDSAVYLCASSLEGYPPNYEQYFGPGTRLTVT.

The chain uses TRBV30 and TRBJ2-1; D is perhaps TRBD1 or TRBD2 (6 bases each). Germline V gene sequence: CDR1 GTSNPN, CDR2 SVGIG (reference sequence). This CDR3 spans 12 amino acids. The V and J ends lost 1 base and 10 bases respectively, with 11 bases between them. The CDR3 reads CAWSGRGPEQFF. CDR3 bases: TGTGCCTGGAGTGGTCGGGGGCCGGAGCAGTTCTTC. Looking up the rest from reference TRBV30 and TRBJ2-1 gives the full variable domain: SQTIHQWPATLVQPVGSPLSLECTVEGTSNPNLYWYRQAAGRGLQLLFYSVGIGQISSEVPQNLSASRPQDRQFILSSKKLLLSDSGFYLCAWSGRGPEQFFGPGTRLTVL.

V gene TRBV4-3 combines with J gene TRBJ1-4; no clear D gene. The V end was cut by 1 base, the J end by 7 bases, with 13 bases between. The CDR3 runs 15 residues. Germline loops: CDR1 LGHNA, CDR2 YSLEER. As DNA, the CDR3 is TGCGCCAGCAGCCAAGCGATGGGGTCTGGTGAAAAACTGTTTTTT. It specifies CASSQAMGSGEKLFF.

The genes are TRBV15 and TRBJ2-2, with D unclear. In germline, CDR1 is LNHNV, CDR2 YYDKDF (reference sequence). V gave up 0 bases and J gave up 6 bases, with 5 bases separating them. The CDR3 is 13 amino acids. The CDR3 region is CATSRDLPGELFF. The CDR3 bases are TGTGCCACCAGCAGAGATCTTCCCGGGGAGCTGTTTTTT.

To note about this clone: Different DNA sequences within this sample yield the same CDR3. The rearrangement links TRBV18 to TRBJ2-7; 7 bases are a match to TRBD1. The trim removed 3 bases at V and 2 bases at J, leaving 7 bases unmatched. The CDR3 runs to 15 residues. Germline-derived CDR1 and CDR2 are KGHSH and LQKENI. CDR3 DNA sequence: TGTGCCAGCTCACCGCCGACAGGGAGTCCCTACGAGCAGTACTTC. Its protein product is CASSPPTGSPYEQYF.

The rearrangement uses TRBV5-1 and TRBJ1-2, with a tentative D call TRBD1 (6 bases). CDR1 SGHRS and CDR2 YFSETQ come from the germline V gene. V was shortened by 2 bases and J by 0 bases, with 11 bases between the two germline ends. CDR3 length: 15 amino acids. CDR3 region: CASSLETGANYGYTF. The CDR3 nucleotides read TGCGCCAGCAGCTTAGAGACAGGCGCTAACTATGGCTACACCTTC.

This chain uses TRBV7-8 with TRBJ2-7, with 12 bases that match TRBD2. The CDR3 runs to 15 residues. Germline lookup yields CDR1 SGHVS and CDR2 FQNEAQ. The trim removed 5 bases at V and 6 bases at J, leaving 8 bases unmatched. This CDR3 is CASSPTTSGRTEQYF. As DNA, the CDR3 is TGTGCCAGCAGCCCGACGACTAGCGGGAGAACCGAGCAGTACTTC.